Sequencing of this T cell receptor (beta chain) was carried out in a study of PD-1 blockade in classical Hodgkin lymphoma. Study-wide context: Administration of nivolumab to patients was at 3 mg/kg intravenously every 2 weeks.

Sample time point: cycle 4 day 1 (C4D1), after 6 weeks of nivolumab. With no exception, relapse followed autologous stem cell transplantation in all patients, and brentuximab vedotin exposure varied. Negative selection with magnetic separation was used to purify CD4+ T cells from thawed PBMCs. With 0 bases clipped from V and 4 bases from J, the junction kept 13 bases outside the gene matches. CDR1 and CDR2 from the germline V gene are MNHEY and SMNVEV (reference sequence). There are 18 residues in the CDR3. Comments on this clone: Its specificity is not known.

Overall study findings and caveats: Diminished baseline TCR diversity has been reported in newly diagnosed patients relative to healthy donors. Prior therapy or disease activity may underlie the repertoire differences, whose causes remain undefined. It was among complete responders that baseline diversity resembled that of newly diagnosed patients.

Libraries were prepared by immunoSEQ multiplex PCR; TCRdb keeps only in-frame clonotypes and omits some of them. The sample has tens of thousands of clones, roughly 92% seen once; the top ten hold 0.3%. The clonotype originates from a human donor with classical Hodgkin lymphoma. The sequenced sample was CD4+ T cells from blood, obtained before the fourth cycle of nivolumab. The gene calls are TRBV27 and TRBJ2-5; 8 bases are shared with TRBD1. DNA for the CDR3: TGTGCCAGCAGTTTATCGGGGACAGGCCTCCGTCGGGGAGAGACCCAGTACTTC. As protein: CASSLSGTGLRRGETQYF.